Below, 3 T cell receptor beta chains from the same sample are listed, as sequenced in a study of shared clonotypes between healthy human individuals. Here immunoSEQ multiplex PCR was the method, and the copy in TCRdb shows in-frame clones only, minus some. The data hold millions of clones, with about 95% observed a single time. CD45RO-negative cells were positively selected for CCR7, leaving out terminally differentiated effector memory CD45RA+ cells. Sequencing used naive CD8+ T cells sorted from blood. Receptors were obtained from a man in his late teens or twenties in good health.

The genes are TRBV28 and TRBJ2-2; TRBD1 is a possible D gene (6 bases). Per the germline V gene, CDR1 is MDHEN and CDR2 is SYDVKM. V gave up 3 bases and J gave up 7 bases, with 12 bases separating them. The CDR3 length is 14 residues. The chain's CDR3 is CASSLMGHFGELFF. CDR3 in DNA: TGTGCCAGCAGTTTGATGGGACACTTCGGGGAGCTGTTTTTT. The full variable domain, its missing parts supplied by reference TRBV28 and TRBJ2-2, is DVKVTQSSRYLVKRTGEKVFLECVQDMDHENMFWYRQDPGLGLRLIYFSYDVKMKEKGDIPEGYSVSREKKERFSLILESASTNQTSMYLCASSLMGHFGELFFGEGSRLTVL.

The rearrangement links TRBV6-5 to TRBJ2-7; TRBD1 aligns across 8 bases. The length of the CDR3 is 15 residues. Losses at the gene ends were 4 bases for V and 5 bases for J; bases not matched to a gene: 10. Germline lookup yields CDR1 MNHEY and CDR2 SVGAGI. The CDR3 DNA reads TGTGCCAGCAGTTTAGGACAGGGCCCTTTTGACGAGCAGTACTTC. Residues: CASSLGQGPFDEQYF.

The rearrangement links TRBV5-6 to TRBJ1-5; possibly TRBD1 for D (5 bases). The V and J ends lost 4 bases and 0 bases respectively, with 11 bases between them. Looked up from germline, CDR1 is SGHDT and CDR2 is YYEEEE. This CDR3 has 15 residues. The CDR3 protein is CASSSRDYSNQPQHF. Written as DNA, the CDR3 is TGTGCCAGCAGCAGCAGGGATTATAGCAATCAGCCCCAGCATTTT.